Listed here are 21 T cell receptor beta chains from one sample, sequenced in a study of cytomegalovirus exposure and HLA in healthy donors. The primer mix had 60 Vbeta and 13 Jbeta primers. The protocol was immunoSEQ multiplex PCR, while the TCRdb copy is restricted to in-frame clones and leaves out a portion. The sample records 65,000 to 95,000 clones, around 76% being singletons. The sample was PBMCs. The receptors here all came from a male donor in good health and CMV-seropositive.

The J gene is TRBJ1-5, the V gene TRBV5-1, with D possibly TRBD1 on 6 matching bases. Germline-derived CDR1 and CDR2 are SGHRS and YFSETQ. V was pared by 6 bases and J by 7 bases, with 17 bases between. This CDR3 is built from 14 residues. CDR3 DNA sequence: TGCGCCAGCACCCGGGGGGGGGCGCGGCAGCCCCAGCATTTT. This codes for CASTRGGARQPQHF.

This chain joins TRBV5-1 and TRBJ2-1, with 8 bases that match TRBD2. V trimming: 2 bases; J trimming: 0 bases; junction bases outside the gene matches: 4. Germline lookup yields CDR1 SGHRS and CDR2 YFSETQ. The CDR3 contains 16 residues. Here the CDR3 reads CASSFTSGSSYNEQFF. As DNA, the CDR3 is TGCGCCAGCAGCTTCACTAGCGGCAGCTCCTACAATGAGCAGTTCTTC.

The gene calls are TRBV7-9 and TRBJ2-2; D may be TRBD2 (5 bases). The CDR3 totals 16 residues. V was pared by 3 bases and J by 4 bases, with 15 bases between. CDR1 and CDR2 from the germline V gene are SEHNR and FQNEAQ (reference sequence). CDR3 nucleotides: TGTGCCAGCAGCTTTCGTCCAGCGGAGAGCACCGGGGAGCTGTTTTTT. Translation: CASSFRPAESTGELFF.

J is TRBJ1-3 and V is TRBV9; D might be TRBD1 (5 bases). This CDR3 is 14 amino acids long. From germline, CDR1 is SGDLS and CDR2 YYNGEE. The ends were cut back, 0 bases at V and 8 bases at J, with 12 bases in the middle. CDR3 nucleotide sequence: TGTGCCAGCAGCGTAGAGGGGTTTGGGGACACCATATATTTT. Translated: CASSVEGFGDTIYF.

This chain connects TRBV7-9 to TRBJ2-2; TRBD2 aligns across 10 bases. The CDR3 length is 18 residues. Unmatched junction bases numbered 14, after V lost 5 bases and J lost 5 bases. Germline V gene lookup returns CDR1 SEHNR and CDR2 FQNEAQ (reference sequence). This CDR3 reads CASSPLPSGTSVTGELFF. CDR3 in DNA: TGTGCCAGCAGCCCCCTCCCCTCCGGGACTAGCGTAACCGGGGAGCTGTTTTTT.

This chain connects TRBV28 to TRBJ2-7; TRBD2 agrees at 16 bases. The CDR3 is made up of 18 amino acids. Germline V gene lookup returns CDR1 MDHEN and CDR2 SYDVKM. Unmatched junction bases numbered 7, after V lost 5 bases and J lost 0 bases. Here the CDR3 DNA reads TGTGCCAGCAGTCGGCGGGGACTAGCGGGAGGGAACTCCTACGAGCAGTACTTC. The encoded protein is CASSRRGLAGGNSYEQYF.

V is TRBV7-2 and J is TRBJ2-2; 11 bases are shared with TRBD1. The CDR3 is made up of 14 amino acids. Germline V gene sequence: CDR1 SGHTA, CDR2 FQGNSA. The junction had 2 bases not matched to a gene; V was cut back by 3 bases and J by 8 bases. This CDR3 reads CASSLDRGPGELFF. In nucleotides, the CDR3 is TGTGCCAGCAGCTTGGACAGGGGGCCGGGGGAGCTGTTTTTT.

The chain has TRBV7-9 and TRBJ2-7; D unresolved. The length of the CDR3 is 13 residues. Deletions cut 2 bases from V and 3 bases from J, with 8 bases between. The germline CDR1 and CDR2 sequences are SEHNR and FQNEAQ (reference sequence). The DNA of the CDR3 is TGTGCCAGCAGCTTAACCTCGAGCTACGAGCAGTACTTC. It yields the protein CASSLTSSYEQYF. Variable domain in full (rest from reference TRBV7-9 and TRBJ2-7): DTGVSQNPRHKITKRGQNVTFRCDPISEHNRLYWYRQTLGQGPEFLTYFQNEAQLEKSRLLSDRFSAERPKGSFSTLEIQRTEQGDSAMYLCASSLTSSYEQYFGPGTRLTVT.

This clone was seen a few times. V and J are TRBV6-5 and TRBJ1-4; 10 nucleotides line up with TRBD1. This CDR3 region has 14 residues. Germline V gene sequence: CDR1 MNHEY, CDR2 SVGAGI. The V segment lost 10 bases and the J segment 8 bases; nucleotides outside the gene matches: 10. DNA of the CDR3: TGTGCCACCAAAAAGGGGACAGGGGACGAAAAACTGTTTTTT. The encoded protein is CATKKGTGDEKLFF.

The chain links TRBV5-1 to TRBJ1-3; no firm D call. The CDR3 is 15 amino acids. V gave up 2 bases and J gave up 0 bases, with 9 bases separating them. Looked up from germline, CDR1 is SGHRS and CDR2 is YFSETQ. CDR3 sequence (DNA): TGCGCCAGCAGCTTCCTCGGTCTCTCTGGAAACACCATATATTTT. Its translation: CASSFLGLSGNTIYF. The full variable domain, in which reference TRBV5-1 and TRBJ1-3 provide the parts outside the CDR3, is KAGVTQTPRYLIKTRGQQVTLSCSPISGHRSVSWYQQTPGQGLQFLFEYFSETQRNKGNFPGRFSGRQFSNSRSEMNVSTLELGDSALYLCASSFLGLSGNTIYFGEGSWLTVV.

The chain couples TRBV19 to TRBJ1-4; 8 nucleotides match TRBD1. This CDR3 region has 14 residues. In germline, CDR1 is LNHDA, CDR2 SQIVND (reference sequence). V shed 3 bases, J shed 6 bases, and the junction held 3 bases outside the gene matches. This CDR3 is CASSIGQGYEKLFF. The CDR3 DNA sequence: TGTGCCAGTAGTATCGGACAGGGTTATGAAAAACTGTTTTTT.

The chain uses TRBV7-9 and TRBJ1-4; TRBD1 is a possible D gene (5 bases). This CDR3 has 14 amino acids. Germline V CDR1 and CDR2: SEHNR, FQNEAQ (reference sequence). Trimming removed 5 bases at V and 4 bases at J, with 11 bases between. This CDR3 reads CASSADRYNEKLFF. Written as DNA, the CDR3 is TGTGCCAGCAGCGCCGACAGATATAATGAAAAACTGTTTTTT.

This clone has just a few counts. V gene TRBV29-1 combines with J gene TRBJ2-1; 13 bases line up with TRBD2. Unmatched junction bases numbered 8, after V lost 5 bases and J lost 7 bases. CDR1 and CDR2 from the germline V gene are SQVTM and ANQGSEA. CDR3 length: 15 residues. CDR3 nucleotides: TGCAGCGTTCCCCGGACTAGCGGGAGCTGGAATGAGCAGTTCTTC. As protein: CSVPRTSGSWNEQFF.

Of note for this clone: One end of the junction varies from germline; a read error may be responsible. V and J are TRBV6-1 and TRBJ1-5, with D possibly TRBD1 on 6 matching bases. This CDR3 region has 17 residues. Germline CDR1 reads MNHNS; CDR2 reads SASEGT. DNA of the CDR3: TGTGCCAGCAGTAAAGCCCGGACAGCCTATAGCAATCAGCCCCAGCATTTT. Its translation is CASSKARTAYSNQPQHF.

The V and J genes are TRBV27 and TRBJ2-5; TRBD2 agrees at 12 bases. The CDR3 is made up of 18 amino acids. Germline V gene sequence: CDR1 MNHEY, CDR2 SMNVEV (reference sequence). The trim removed 0 bases at V and 5 bases at J, leaving 10 bases unmatched. The CDR3 coding sequence is TGTGCCAGCAGTTTATCGAAGCTAGCGGGGGGGCAGTTCGAGACCCAGTACTTC. This gives the protein CASSLSKLAGGQFETQYF.

Concerning this clone itself: Relative to the germline gene, one junction end is altered; a read error may explain this. This chain links TRBV4-1 with TRBJ2-7; TRBD2 matches at 7 bases. This CDR3 region has 11 residues. CDR1 MGHRA and CDR2 YSYEKL come from the germline V gene. CDR3 nucleotide sequence: TGTGCCAGCAGCCTGGGGGGGGAGCAGTACTTC. Its protein is CASSLGGEQYF.

The V gene is TRBV28, the J gene TRBJ2-2, with a tentative D call TRBD1 (6 bases). This CDR3 region has 15 residues. Trimming left V 6 bases short and J 0 bases short, with 11 bases between. Per the germline V gene, CDR1 is MDHEN and CDR2 is SYDVKM. CDR3 region: CASRRTAPNTGELFF. Here the CDR3 DNA reads TGTGCCAGCAGAAGGACAGCCCCGAACACCGGGGAGCTGTTTTTT.

This chain links TRBV15 with TRBJ2-7; TRBD1 is a possible D gene (5 bases). Trimming cost V 0 bases and J 0 bases, with 15 bases left between them. The V gene's germline CDR1 is LNHNV and CDR2 YYDKDF (reference sequence). CDR3 size: 17 residues. DNA for the CDR3: TGTGCCACCAGCAGAGATTTTTCCAAGGGGAACTCCTACGAGCAGTACTTC. As protein: CATSRDFSKGNSYEQYF. Based on the CDR3 plus reference TRBV15 and TRBJ2-7, the full variable domain is DAMVIQNPRYQVTQFGKPVTLSCSQTLNHNVMYWYQQKSSQAPKLLFHYYDKDFNNEADTPDNFQSRRPNTSFCFLDIRSPGLGDTAMYLCATSRDFSKGNSYEQYFGPGTRLTVT.

This clone was detected only once. The chain joins TRBV11-1 to TRBJ2-1; 11 bases fit TRBD2. Trimming removed 5 bases from V and 7 bases from J; junction bases left unmatched: 4. This CDR3 is 14 amino acids long. Germline V CDR1 and CDR2: SGHAT, FQDESV (reference sequence). The DNA of the CDR3 is TGTGCCAGCAGCCCTTGGACTAGCGGGAATGAGCAGTTCTTC. Protein sequence: CASSPWTSGNEQFF.

The chain employs TRBV30 and TRBJ2-5, with TRBD2 identical over 7 bases. The germline V gene has CDR1 GTSNPN and CDR2 SVGIG (reference sequence). This CDR3 comprises 14 residues. After removal of 0 bases from V and 5 bases from J, the junction contained 6 bases not matched to a gene. CDR3 residues: CAWSVAGFSETQYF. The CDR3 DNA reads as TGTGCCTGGAGTGTAGCGGGATTTTCGGAGACCCAGTACTTC.

This chain connects TRBV27 to TRBJ2-7; possible D gene TRBD2, 5 bases. Germline lookup yields CDR1 MNHEY and CDR2 SMNVEV (reference sequence). CDR3 length: 14 residues. With 3 bases removed from V and 4 bases from J, the gap between germline ends came to 13 bases. The CDR3 sequence is CASSLAGGGYEQYF. The DNA for the CDR3 is TGTGCCAGCAGTTTGGCGGGTGGAGGTTACGAGCAGTACTTC.